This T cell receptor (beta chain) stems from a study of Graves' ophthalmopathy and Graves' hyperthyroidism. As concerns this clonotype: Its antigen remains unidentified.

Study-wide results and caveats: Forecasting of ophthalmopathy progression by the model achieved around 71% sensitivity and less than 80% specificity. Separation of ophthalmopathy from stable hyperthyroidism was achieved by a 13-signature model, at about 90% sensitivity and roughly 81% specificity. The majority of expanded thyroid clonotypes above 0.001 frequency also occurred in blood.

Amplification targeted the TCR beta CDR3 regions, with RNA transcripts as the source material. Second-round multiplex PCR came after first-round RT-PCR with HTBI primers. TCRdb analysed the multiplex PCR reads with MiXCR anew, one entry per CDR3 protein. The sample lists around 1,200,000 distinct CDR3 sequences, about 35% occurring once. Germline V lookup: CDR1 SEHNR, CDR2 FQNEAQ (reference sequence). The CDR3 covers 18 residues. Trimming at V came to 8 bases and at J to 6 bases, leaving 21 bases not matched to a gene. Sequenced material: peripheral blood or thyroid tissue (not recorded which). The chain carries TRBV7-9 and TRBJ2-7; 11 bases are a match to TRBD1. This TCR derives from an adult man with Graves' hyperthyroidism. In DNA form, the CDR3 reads TGTGCCAGCCACCCGACCGGGACAGGGGGGCGGAGGGTATTCGAGCAGTACTTC. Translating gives CASHPTGTGGRRVFEQYF.